Presented here are 28 T cell receptor beta chains from one specimen sequenced in a study of T cell repertoires in cytomegalovirus infection. Their specific antigens are unknown. TCRdb re-called the reads with MiXCR, one entry per CDR3 protein. Among roughly 990,000 distinct CDR3 sequences listed, 31% were seen once. The specimen comprised cultured CD8+ T cells from PBMCs, sampled from culture after CMV antigen stimulation. The receptors here all came from a human donor in good health (CMV status not recorded). Some clones in this sample may be carry-over from other donors' samples.

The chain carries TRBV6-2 or TRBV6-3 and TRBJ2-1; 8 bases line up with TRBD2. This CDR3 spans 15 amino acids. The V segment lost 1 base and the J segment 6 bases; nucleotides outside the gene matches: 5. CDR1 MNHEY and CDR2 SVGEGT come from the germline V gene. The CDR3 DNA sequence: TGTGCCAGCAGTTACTTTCGGGGGGGCCTCAATGAGCAGTTCTTC. It is translated as CASSYFRGGLNEQFF.

The chain carries TRBV7-9 and TRBJ1-1; D not certain. The CDR3 loop spans 11 amino acids. The V end lost 4 bases, the J end lost 7 bases, and 7 bases lay between the germline ends. Germline V CDR1 and CDR2: SEHNR, FQNEAQ (reference sequence). CDR3: CASSSRLEAFF. The CDR3 nucleotides are TGTGCCAGCAGCTCTAGGCTTGAAGCTTTCTTT.

Comment on this clonotype: The junction differs from germline at one of its ends, possibly a read error. The chain recombines TRBV7-6 with TRBJ2-2; D is ambiguous. There are 12 residues in the CDR3. The germline CDR1 and CDR2 sequences are SGHVS and FNYEAQ. CDR3 sequence reads: CASSPAPGELFF. CDR3 DNA: TGTGCTAGCAGCCCCGCCCCCGGGGAGCTGTTTTTT.

The V and J genes are TRBV7-9 and TRBJ1-1; D is ambiguous. The CDR3 totals 16 residues. CDR1 and CDR2 (germline): SEHNR, FQNEAQ (reference sequence). V was shortened by 1 base and J by 5 bases, with 17 bases between the two germline ends. In DNA form, the CDR3 reads TGTGCCAGCAGCTTAGTAGGGTCGGACCCACGAACTGAAGCTTTCTTT. Amino acids: CASSLVGSDPRTEAFF.

The chain employs TRBV7-2 and TRBJ2-7, with D possibly TRBD1 on 5 matching bases. The CDR3 consists of 14 residues. V lost 5 bases to trimming and J lost 0 bases, with 11 bases between them. Germline V lookup: CDR1 SGHTA, CDR2 FQGNSA. CDR3 nucleotides: TGTGCCAGCAGCCCATACAGGTTCTCCTACGAGCAGTACTTC. Residues: CASSPYRFSYEQYF.

This clonotype was seen at least ten times. This sequence joins TRBV12-3 or TRBV12-4 and TRBJ1-4; D not resolved. The ends were cut back, 6 bases at V and 4 bases at J, with 21 bases in the middle. The CDR3 consists of 17 residues. CDR3 residues: CASSPGGGRGLNEKLFF. CDR3 coding DNA: TGTGCCAGCAGCCCCGGCGGTGGGCGGGGTCTTAATGAAAAACTGTTTTTT.

This clonotype occurred a few times. This chain connects TRBV10-3 to TRBJ2-7; the match to TRBD2 covers 13 bases. With V trimmed by 5 bases and J by 4 bases, 14 bases remained unmatched. Germline CDR1 and CDR2: ENHRY and SYGVKD. The CDR3 is 18 amino acids. The CDR3 sequence: CAISQRVAGTSGAYEQYF. The CDR3 region has the DNA TGTGCCATCAGTCAAAGGGTCGCCGGGACTAGCGGGGCGTACGAGCAGTACTTC.

The chain uses TRBV19 and TRBJ2-2; D gene uncertain. From germline, CDR1 is LNHDA and CDR2 SQIVND (reference sequence). V lost 7 bases and J lost 7, with 13 bases in between. CDR3 length equals 13 residues. CDR3 sequence: CASNPPPGGELFF. CDR3 nucleotide sequence: TGTGCCAGTAACCCGCCCCCCGGCGGGGAGCTGTTTTTT.

V gene TRBV7-8 combines with J gene TRBJ1-3, with unresolved D. Germline-derived CDR1 and CDR2 are SGHVS and FQNEAQ. The CDR3 is 16 amino acids. V lost 5 bases, J lost 2 bases, and 16 bases lay in between. The CDR3 region has the DNA TGTGCCAGCAGCCCCCGGGCGCCCAACCCTGGAAACACCATATATTTT. Amino acids: CASSPRAPNPGNTIYF.

This clonotype has more than one count but fewer than ten. The chain uses TRBV6-5 and TRBJ2-5; D is tentatively TRBD1 or TRBD2 (5 bases each). Germline values: CDR1 MNHEY, CDR2 SVGAGI. V lost 10 bases to trimming and J lost 4 bases, with 16 bases between them. The CDR3 is made up of 13 amino acids. CDR3 region: CATSLGGSETQYF. The DNA for the CDR3 is TGTGCCACATCGCTTGGGGGATCAGAGACCCAGTACTTC.

This clonotype has just one count. V usage is TRBV24-1 and J usage is TRBJ2-2; D is unresolved. The length of the CDR3 is 16 residues. Germline lookup yields CDR1 KGHDR and CDR2 SFDVKD. Trimming took 8 bases from V and 0 from J, leaving 15 bases between them. For the CDR3, the DNA is TGTGCCACCATTCTAACGCCGATAGCGAACACCGGGGAGCTGTTTTTT. This translates into CATILTPIANTGELFF.

This clonotype was counted between two and nine times. The rearrangement uses TRBV10-3 and TRBJ2-1; D gene unclear. Germline V gene data show CDR1 as ENHRY and CDR2 as SYGVKD. V lost 7 bases, J lost 5 bases, and 18 bases lay in between. CDR3 length: 15 residues. CDR3 nucleotide sequence: TGTGCCATCACTCTCCGTCCCCCTGGAAACAATGAGCAGTTCTTC. It is translated as CAITLRPPGNNEQFF.

The rearrangement links TRBV27 to TRBJ2-5; D may correspond to TRBD1 or TRBD2 (5 bases each). The length of the CDR3 is 15 residues. Germline-derived CDR1 and CDR2 are MNHEY and SMNVEV (reference sequence). V lost 6 bases, J lost 3 bases, and 17 bases lay in between. CDR3 loop: CASRRTPGLKETQYF. The CDR3 coding sequence is TGTGCCAGCAGGCGTACCCCGGGGCTAAAAGAGACCCAGTACTTC.

This clonotype appeared many times. The gene calls are TRBV6-1 and TRBJ2-2; 7 bases line up with TRBD1. V lost 10 bases and J lost 4; bases outside the gene matches: 9. The CDR3 loop spans 14 amino acids. Germline V lookup: CDR1 MNHNS, CDR2 SASEGT. In nucleotides, the CDR3 is TGTGCCACCCCCGGGACAGAAATCACCGGGGAGCTGTTTTTT. This sequence encodes CATPGTEITGELFF.

In this sample, this clonotype turned up a few times. The chain links TRBV19 to TRBJ1-2; 7 nucleotides match TRBD1. CDR1 and CDR2 (germline): LNHDA, SQIVND (reference sequence). V was clipped by 11 bases and J by 8 bases; unmatched bases: 8. The length of the CDR3 is 11 residues. This CDR3 is CAGLTGNGYTF. CDR3 nucleotides: TGTGCCGGCCTGACAGGGAACGGCTACACCTTC.

This chain joins TRBV6-5 and TRBJ2-3; D unclear. The CDR3 runs to 17 residues. Trimming stripped 0 bases from V and 0 bases from J, with 13 bases between. Germline values: CDR1 MNHEY, CDR2 SVGAGI. The CDR3 DNA is TGTGCCAGCAGTTACTCCACCCCCGGAGCAAGCACAGATACGCAGTATTTT. Protein sequence: CASSYSTPGASTDTQYF.

The chain carries TRBV5-1 and TRBJ2-3; D possibly corresponds to TRBD1 (6 bases). The germline V and J ends were trimmed by 4 bases and 0 bases, with 12 bases remaining between them. The CDR3 covers 15 residues. The germline V gene has CDR1 SGHRS and CDR2 YFSETQ. In DNA, the CDR3 is TGCGCCAGCAGCATTGGACAGACTAGCACAGATACGCAGTATTTT. Translating gives CASSIGQTSTDTQYF. The whole variable domain, remainder taken from reference TRBV5-1 and TRBJ2-3, is KAGVTQTPRYLIKTRGQQVTLSCSPISGHRSVSWYQQTPGQGLQFLFEYFSETQRNKGNFPGRFSGRQFSNSRSEMNVSTLELGDSALYLCASSIGQTSTDTQYFGPGTRLTVL.

This chain links TRBV15 with TRBJ2-7; D not resolved. The CDR3 has 13 residues. Trimming removed 1 base from V and 3 bases from J, with 7 bases in between. Germline CDR1 is LNHNV and CDR2 is YYDKDF (reference sequence). The CDR3 DNA follows: TGTGCCACCAGCAGAGGGCTGAACTACGAGCAGTACGTC. Amino acids: CATSRGLNYEQYV.

CDR3 bases: TGTGCCAGCAGTTTTCAGGGCCCGCCGTCGTGGGAGCAGTACGTC. Its protein product is CASSFQGPPSWEQYV. This chain joins TRBV28 and TRBJ2-7; maybe TRBD1 (5 bases). V lost 3 bases to trimming and J lost 7 bases, with 19 bases between them. Per the germline V gene, CDR1 is MDHEN and CDR2 is SYDVKM. The CDR3 is 15 amino acids.

Concerning this clonotype itself: Relative to the germline gene, one junction end is altered; a read error may explain this. V usage is TRBV7-6 and J usage is TRBJ2-3, with 8 nucleotides matching TRBD2. Per germline, CDR1 SGHVS and CDR2 FNYEAQ. This CDR3 comprises 17 residues. The CDR3, as DNA: TGTGCCAGCAGCTTAGCGCGTCGCGGGGGGCTCACATATACGCAGTATTTT. Translated: CASSLARRGGLTYTQYF.

This clonotype was detected a few times. The chain joins TRBV28 to TRBJ1-1; D perhaps matches TRBD1 (5 bases). V lost 10 bases and J 8 bases, leaving 17 bases between the germline ends. The CDR3 runs to 12 residues. The germline CDR1 and CDR2 sequences are MDHEN and SYDVKM. The CDR3 DNA follows: TGTGCCATTACAGAGGGGCAGACCGAAGCTTTCTTT. The encoded protein is CAITEGQTEAFF.

The rearrangement joins TRBV5-6 to TRBJ2-7; possible D gene TRBD1, 6 bases. The CDR3 consists of 14 residues. The germline V gene encodes CDR1 SGHDT and CDR2 YYEEEE. The ends were cut back, 0 bases at V and 3 bases at J, with 10 bases in the middle. In DNA form, the CDR3 reads TGTGCCAGCAGCTTGGGACAGGATAACTACGAGCAGTACTTC. This translates into CASSLGQDNYEQYF.

This clonotype came up a few times. This chain connects TRBV12-3 or TRBV12-4 to TRBJ2-5; 12 bases map to TRBD2. The CDR3 runs 16 residues. V was pared by 0 bases and J by 5 bases, with 4 bases of the junction left unmatched. The CDR3 loop is CASSLAGTSGLETQYF. CDR3 in DNA: TGTGCCAGCAGTTTAGCTGGGACTAGCGGGTTGGAGACCCAGTACTTC.

V usage is TRBV29-1 and J usage is TRBJ2-7, with 9 bases aligning to TRBD2. The length of the CDR3 is 13 residues. CDR1 is SQVTM, CDR2 ANQGSEA, per germline. The J segment lost 3 bases and the V segment lost 6 bases, leaving 6 bases of the junction unmatched. CDR3 amino acids: CSVGETSGYEQYF. The CDR3 DNA reads as TGCAGCGTGGGGGAGACTAGCGGCTACGAGCAGTACTTC.

This clonotype was observed a few times. The chain joins TRBV15 to TRBJ2-1, with 10 bases lining up with TRBD2. This CDR3 contains 19 residues. The V and J ends lost 0 bases and 3 bases, in that order; junction bases with no gene match: 11. Germline CDR1 is LNHNV and CDR2 is YYDKDF (reference sequence). In DNA form, the CDR3 reads TGTGCCACCAGCAGAGATCGGAAGGTAGCGGGGGGTATCTACAATGAGCAGTTCTTC. It codes for CATSRDRKVAGGIYNEQFF.

There are a few counts of this clonotype. V gene TRBV10-3 combines with J gene TRBJ1-3; D unclear. The CDR3 sequence is 16 residues long. Looked up from germline, CDR1 is ENHRY and CDR2 is SYGVKD. Trimming removed 8 bases at V and 0 bases at J, with 17 bases between. The CDR3 here is CAISDGRSASGNTIYF. The DNA for the CDR3 is TGTGCCATCTCCGACGGACGATCGGCCTCTGGAAACACCATATATTTT.

This chain uses TRBV9 with TRBJ1-1; no clear D. Germline assignment: CDR1 SGDLS and CDR2 YYNGEE. V lost 0 bases and J lost 3, with 9 bases in between. This CDR3 region has 14 residues. The CDR3 is CASSVVDGYTEAFF. The CDR3, as DNA: TGTGCCAGCAGCGTAGTGGACGGCTACACTGAAGCTTTCTTT.

Comments on this clonotype: Sequence at one end of the junction differs from germline and may be a read error. The chain carries TRBV2 and TRBJ2-1; possibly TRBD2 for D (5 bases). Germline loops: CDR1 SNHLY, CDR2 FYNNEI. CDR3 length: 12 amino acids. CDR3 bases: TGTGTCAGCACTGGACTTATCAATGAGCAGTTCTTC. Its translation is CVSTGLINEQFF.